The present T cell receptor (beta chain) was sequenced within a study of identical twins. General study findings and limits: The study based its conclusions on cross-sectional statistical analysis and did not follow the same donors. The models systematically underestimated how much out-of-frame TCR alpha was shared in monozygotic twins. When twins shared out-of-frame alpha sequences, those sequences had excess low generation probability. For out-of-frame beta sequences, excess twin sharing was weaker.

TCRdb analysed the 5' RACE reads with MiXCR anew, one entry per CDR3 protein. The sample consists of about 550,000 distinct CDR3 sequences, 20% to 25% of them appearing once. This clonotype appeared a few times. Its matching antigen is unknown. This CDR3 is 14 amino acids long. V dropped 8 bases and J dropped 4 bases, with 14 bases sitting between them. Per the germline V gene, CDR1 is SGHVS and CDR2 is FQNEAQ. A further study also used this sample, focusing on yellow fever vaccine responses in identical twins.

This rearrangement joins TRBV7-8 to TRBJ1-4; unclear D gene. The sequence was collected from a woman in her late teens or twenties in good health. Sequencing input: CD4+ T cells sorted from blood. The CDR3 sequence is CASRAASFNEKLFF. CDR3 DNA sequence: TGTGCCAGCCGGGCCGCCAGCTTTAATGAAAAACTGTTTTTT. Together with reference TRBV7-8 and TRBJ1-4, the CDR3 gives the full variable domain: GAGVSQSPRYKVAKRGQDVALRCDPISGHVSLFWYQQALGQGPEFLTYFQNEAQLDKSGLPSDRFFAERPEGSVSTLKIQRTQQEDSAVYLCASRAASFNEKLFFGSGTQLSVL.